Listed here are 24 T cell receptor beta chains from one sample, sequenced in a study of blood T cells in healthy people across ages. The use of a sample-barcoded 5' primer and a J-beta primer mix characterized a second PCR of about 6 to 11 cycles. TCRdb reprocessed the 5' RACE reads via MiXCR and lists one record per CDR3 protein. The data contain around 500,000 distinct CDR3 sequences, 25% to 35% of them singletons. Another study also made use of these data, one on T cells of mothers and their children.

Sequenced sample: blood. These receptors came from a boy aged 2 to 9 in good health.

This clonotype was counted only a few times. This chain uses TRBV6-1 with TRBJ2-6; D call uncertain. The CDR3 sequence is 16 residues long. Trimming stripped 6 bases from V and 0 bases from J, with 12 bases between. The germline V gene has CDR1 MNHNS and CDR2 SASEGT. CDR3 sequence reads: CASSQRVGSGANVLTF. As DNA, the CDR3 is TGTGCCAGCAGCCAACGTGTGGGCTCTGGGGCCAACGTCCTGACTTTC.

The chain is built from TRBV12-3 or TRBV12-4 and TRBJ2-7, with a weak D call TRBD2 (5 bases). The length of the CDR3 is 11 residues. Trimming cost V 5 bases and J 6 bases, with 8 bases left between them. The CDR3 DNA is TGTGCCAGCAGTGACCGGGGCGAGCAGTACTTC. Amino acid sequence: CASSDRGEQYF.

This clonotype was seen only a few times. One end of the junction does not line up with germline, which may come from a read error. The genes are TRBV12-3 or TRBV12-4 and TRBJ2-3; 9 nucleotides align to TRBD1. This CDR3 contains 15 residues. The CDR3 reads CVSSPTGGARDTQYF. The CDR3, as DNA: TGTGTCAGCAGTCCAACAGGGGGCGCGAGAGATACGCAGTATTTT.

V and J are TRBV12-3 or TRBV12-4 and TRBJ1-2; D call uncertain. This CDR3 is 14 amino acids long. V was cut by 3 bases and J by 0 bases, with 8 bases left in between. CDR3 amino acids: CASSFQPANYGYTF. The CDR3 DNA follows: TGTGCCAGCAGTTTCCAGCCTGCTAACTATGGCTACACCTTC.

V and J are TRBV6-1 and TRBJ2-6, with D hard to call. Germline-derived CDR1 and CDR2 are MNHNS and SASEGT. The CDR3 contains 14 residues. Trimming took 2 bases from V and 4 from J, leaving 6 bases between them. CDR3 nucleotides: TGTGCCAGCAGTGAAAGGCTAGGGGCCAACGTCCTGACTTTC. Its protein product is CASSERLGANVLTF.

The V gene is TRBV5-1, the J gene TRBJ1-4; 7 bases fit TRBD1. V was clipped by 6 bases and J by 3 bases; unmatched bases: 11. The CDR3 length is 16 residues. Germline CDR1 and CDR2: SGHRS and YFSETQ. The CDR3 protein is CASKIQGGSANEKLFF. CDR3 sequence (DNA): TGCGCCAGCAAGATCCAGGGGGGCTCGGCTAATGAAAAACTGTTTTTT.

As concerns this clonotype: The junction differs from germline at one of its ends, possibly a read error. J is TRBJ1-1 and V is TRBV4-1, with 7 positions matching TRBD1. CDR1 and CDR2 (germline): MGHRA, YSYEKL. The CDR3 spans 15 residues. DNA of the CDR3: TGCGCCAGTAGCCAAGCGACGGACAGGATCACTGAAGCTTTCTTT. This encodes CASSQATDRITEAFF.

This clonotype was detected only a few times. CDR3 in amino acids: CASLRTSGGASTDTQYF. Written as DNA, the CDR3 is TGCGCCAGCTTAAGGACTAGCGGGGGGGCCAGCACAGATACGCAGTATTTT. The J gene is TRBJ2-3, the V gene TRBV5-1; TRBD2 matches at 15 bases. Losses at the gene ends were 7 bases for V and 0 bases for J; bases not matched to a gene: 6. Germline V gene sequence: CDR1 SGHRS, CDR2 YFSETQ. The CDR3 is 17 residues long.

This clonotype was detected a few times. The chain joins TRBV7-8 to TRBJ2-3, with D tentatively TRBD1 (6 bases). The CDR3 spans 15 residues. CDR1 and CDR2 (germline): SGHVS, FQNEAQ. The V gene lost 5 bases and the J gene lost 4 bases, with 16 bases spanning the gap. DNA of the CDR3: TGTGCCAGCAGCAGGGGGACCCGCACCGCAGATACGCAGTATTTT. It codes for CASSRGTRTADTQYF.

In its sample, this clonotype was seen a few times. The V and J genes are TRBV7-9 and TRBJ2-1; no clear D. The end of the DNA is better explained by TRBJ2-5, so the J call may be wrong. Germline values: CDR1 SEHNR, CDR2 FQNEAQ (reference sequence). This CDR3 spans 13 amino acids. The CDR3 DNA follows: TGTGCCAGCAGCTCGGCTTCAGCGGAGACCCAGTACTTC. This codes for CASSSASAETQYF.

The genes are TRBV7-8 and TRBJ1-2; weak D call: TRBD1 (6 bases). The CDR3 is made up of 12 amino acids. V was clipped by 8 bases and J by 3 bases, with 10 bases between them. Germline V CDR1 and CDR2: SGHVS, FQNEAQ. This CDR3 is CASAAGDYGYTF. CDR3 in DNA: TGTGCCAGCGCAGCAGGGGACTATGGCTACACCTTC.

The chain has TRBV2 and TRBJ1-1; tentatively, D is TRBD1 (5 bases). The CDR3 spans 13 residues. CDR1 is SNHLY, CDR2 FYNNEI, per germline. V lost 5 bases to trimming and J lost 5 bases, with 12 bases between them. CDR3 protein: CASSRGSWTEAFF. The DNA of the CDR3 is TGTGCCAGCAGTAGGGGTTCATGGACTGAAGCTTTCTTT.

The V gene is TRBV7-9, the J gene TRBJ2-7; 10 bases match TRBD2. V lost 5 bases and J lost 2; bases outside the gene matches: 3. CDR1 and CDR2 from the germline V gene are SEHNR and FQNEAQ (reference sequence). This CDR3 comprises 14 residues. CDR3 nucleotide sequence: TGTGCCAGCAGCCATAGCGGGGGGCCCTACGAGCAGTACTTC. It translates to CASSHSGGPYEQYF.

This clonotype was counted between two and nine times. This chain connects TRBV7-9 to TRBJ2-7; D is perhaps TRBD2 (5 bases). Germline values: CDR1 SEHNR, CDR2 FQNEAQ (reference sequence). CDR3 size: 15 residues. Trimming left V 5 bases short and J 4 bases short, with 18 bases between. The CDR3 nucleotides read TGTGCCAGCAGCGCAACCGGGGTTAGCACTTACGAGCAGTACTTC. Protein: CASSATGVSTYEQYF.

This clonotype appeared a few times. The chain is built from TRBV20-1 and TRBJ1-4, with D tentatively TRBD1 (5 bases). The germline V gene has CDR1 DFQATT and CDR2 SNEGSKA (reference sequence). The CDR3 length is 14 residues. The V gene lost 1 base and the J gene lost 4 bases, with 10 bases spanning the gap. CDR3 bases: TGCAGTGCTAGAGTTTGGGGGAATAATGAAAAACTGTTTTTT. Its translation is CSARVWGNNEKLFF.

This clonotype has only a few counts. The V and J genes are TRBV7-8 and TRBJ1-2, with D perhaps matching TRBD1 (6 bases). Trimming left V 5 bases short and J 5 bases short, with 18 bases between. The CDR3 length is 15 residues. Germline V gene data show CDR1 as SGHVS and CDR2 as FQNEAQ. CDR3 protein: CASSTYREALYGYTF. CDR3 DNA sequence: TGTGCCAGCAGCACTTACAGGGAGGCGTTATATGGCTACACCTTC.

At least ten counts were recorded for this clonotype. The chain joins TRBV30 to TRBJ2-5; 10 positions agree with TRBD2. The CDR3 loop spans 13 amino acids. The V segment lost 4 bases and the J segment 5 bases; nucleotides outside the gene matches: 4. The V gene's germline CDR1 is GTSNPN and CDR2 SVGIG (reference sequence). This CDR3 reads CAWKLAGSETQYF. The CDR3 DNA reads as TGTGCCTGGAAACTAGCGGGGAGTGAGACCCAGTACTTC.

The rearrangement uses TRBV6-6 and TRBJ2-3, with D hard to call. The germline V and J ends were trimmed by 1 base and 11 bases, with 13 bases remaining between them. The CDR3 length is 13 residues. Germline lookup yields CDR1 MNHNY and CDR2 SVGAGI (reference sequence). CDR3 sequence: CASSYLGPVVQYF. The DNA for the CDR3 is TGTGCCAGCAGTTACTTGGGCCCAGTCGTGCAGTATTTT.

This clonotype was detected only once. The gene calls are TRBV20-1 and TRBJ2-7; 7 nucleotides match TRBD1. The J segment lost 0 bases and the V segment lost 3 bases, leaving 5 bases of the junction unmatched. The length of the CDR3 is 14 residues. The germline gives CDR1 DFQATT, CDR2 SNEGSKA (reference sequence). CDR3 residues: CSARSRDSSYEQYF. DNA of the CDR3: TGCAGTGCTAGGTCCCGGGACAGCTCCTACGAGCAGTACTTC.

This clonotype was counted a few times. The junction differs from germline at one of its ends, possibly a read error. The chain recombines TRBV19 with TRBJ1-1; no reliable D call. CDR1 LNHDA and CDR2 SQIVND come from the germline V gene (reference sequence). This CDR3 spans 14 amino acids. The CDR3: CASSVAAMNTGAFF. CDR3 DNA sequence: TGTGCCAGTAGTGTCGCGGCAATGAACACTGGAGCTTTCTTT.

A few counts support this clonotype. The genes are TRBV7-2 and TRBJ2-7; tentative D call: TRBD2 (6 bases). V was clipped by 2 bases and J by 4 bases, with 9 bases between them. The CDR3 is made up of 13 amino acids. CDR1 SGHTA and CDR2 FQGNSA come from the germline V gene. CDR3 protein: CASSLTGEYEQYF. Written as DNA, the CDR3 is TGTGCCAGCAGCTTAACGGGAGAGTACGAGCAGTACTTC.

This chain connects TRBV9 to TRBJ2-5; D is possibly TRBD1 or TRBD2 (5 bases each). This CDR3 comprises 15 residues. In germline, CDR1 is SGDLS, CDR2 YYNGEE. The V gene lost 2 bases and the J gene lost 2 bases, with 13 bases spanning the gap. CDR3 coding DNA: TGTGCCAGCAGCGTTGGACACGGGAATCAAGAGACCCAGTACTTC. It translates to CASSVGHGNQETQYF.

This chain uses TRBV5-1 with TRBJ2-3; no clear D gene. Germline V CDR1 and CDR2: SGHRS, YFSETQ. The CDR3 sequence is 10 residues long. V was pared by 9 bases and J by 2 bases, with 4 bases between. The CDR3 reads CATPTDTQYF. CDR3 bases: TGCGCCACCCCCACAGATACGCAGTATTTT.

The sample holds a few counts of this clonotype. The genes are TRBV18 and TRBJ2-5; D may be TRBD2 (6 bases). Judging by the DNA end, TRBJ2-1 fits better; the J call may be wrong. Germline CDR1 is KGHSH and CDR2 is LQKENI. This CDR3 spans 13 amino acids. The CDR3 DNA sequence: TGTGCCAGCTCACCCGGATGGGGGGATGAGCAGTTCTTC. Amino acids: CASSPGWGDEQFF.